This T cell receptor (beta chain) originates from a study of shared clonotypes between healthy human individuals. Whole-study context: Researchers assigned three CD4 naive, three CD4 memory, two CD8 naive and one CD8 memory plate to each donor. Whole-study results and caveats: In a few donors, about 5% of naive CD4 clonotypes appeared in common. Large sequencing depth failed to make sorted-subset sequencing complete, rarefaction showed.

Clones were sequenced by immunoSEQ multiplex PCR, and TCRdb holds only the in-frame ones, with some missing. The table lists some 630,000 clones, 60% to 80% of them singletons, with about 1.8% in the top ten. Both subsets, CD45RA+ naive and CD45RA-negative memory, were split from the CD4+ cells. CDR1 SGHRS and CDR2 YFSETQ come from the germline V gene. The length of the CDR3 is 14 residues. The germline V and J ends were trimmed by 4 bases and 5 bases, with 15 bases remaining between them. As for this clone: Its matching antigen is unknown.

The material sequenced was memory CD4+ T cells sorted from blood. Subset given: CD45RA-negative fraction. This sequence was found in a woman aged 25 to 39 in good health. J is TRBJ2-5 and V is TRBV5-1, with D perhaps given as TRBD1 or TRBD2 (6 bases each). The CDR3 protein is CASSVWGAGETQYF. CDR3 DNA: TGCGCCAGCAGCGTGTGGGGGGCAGGGGAGACCCAGTACTTC.